Shown below are 19 T cell receptor beta chains from a single sample sequenced in a study of OX40 agonist ivuxolimab in advanced cancers. This table comes from immunoSEQ multiplex PCR, and its TCRdb copy is limited to in-frame clones, with some not included. The sample includes about 43,000 clones, roughly 94% of them seen just once. Sequencing used CD4+ or CD8+ T cells sorted from blood, obtained in a trial of the OX40 agonist ivuxolimab. The source of these receptors is an adult with an advanced solid tumor such as melanoma, head and neck, liver or kidney cancer.

This clone came up once. The chain is built from TRBV27 and TRBJ2-7; 8 nucleotides line up with TRBD2. The germline CDR1 and CDR2 sequences are MNHEY and SMNVEV (reference sequence). V lost 6 bases and J lost 1; bases outside the gene matches: 8. This CDR3 is built from 15 residues. This chain's CDR3 is CASRVGSGGSYEQYF. Here the CDR3 DNA reads TGTGCCAGCAGGGTGGGGTCGGGAGGGTCCTACGAGCAGTACTTC.

This chain connects TRBV28 to TRBJ1-1, with D uncertain. Germline loops: CDR1 MDHEN, CDR2 SYDVKM. The CDR3 consists of 14 residues. The V gene lost 7 bases and the J gene lost 5 bases, with 17 bases spanning the gap. For the CDR3, the DNA is TGTGCCAGCAAGAAGTCCGGGGTTGTGACTGAAGCTTTCTTT. It yields the protein CASKKSGVVTEAFF.

The V gene is TRBV5-8, the J gene TRBJ1-1, with D unresolved. CDR1 and CDR2 from the germline V gene are SGHTS and YDEGEE. V gave up 4 bases and J gave up 3 bases, with 13 bases separating them. CDR3 size: 14 residues. CDR3 in DNA: TGTGCCAGCAGCATTGGTGGAGGTGACACTGAAGCTTTCTTT. Protein sequence: CASSIGGGDTEAFF.

This chain joins TRBV18 and TRBJ2-7; 8 bases are shared with TRBD1. The junction had 6 bases not matched to a gene; V was cut back by 5 bases and J by 0 bases. CDR3 size: 15 residues. CDR1 and CDR2 from the germline V gene are KGHSH and LQKENI. CDR3 residues: CASSSTGDSSYEQYF. The CDR3 region has the DNA TGTGCCAGCTCATCGACAGGGGACAGCTCCTACGAGCAGTACTTC.

This chain links TRBV4-3 with TRBJ1-1, with 7 bases lining up with TRBD1. With 1 base clipped from V and 3 bases from J, the junction kept 14 bases outside the gene matches. The CDR3 is made up of 18 amino acids. Germline CDR1 LGHNA, CDR2 YSLEER. The CDR3 bases are TGCGCCAGCAGCCAAGTGGACTTATCAGGGGGTGGGTACACTGAAGCTTTCTTT. The encoded protein is CASSQVDLSGGGYTEAFF.

The chain employs TRBV19 and TRBJ2-1; D is unclear. The CDR3 runs 13 residues. CDR1 is LNHDA, CDR2 SQIVND, per germline (reference sequence). V gave up 5 bases and J gave up 4 bases, with 9 bases separating them. This CDR3 reads CASSLLGYNEQFF. The CDR3 DNA follows: TGTGCCAGTAGTCTCTTAGGGTACAATGAGCAGTTCTTC.

This chain uses TRBV13 with TRBJ2-1; D call uncertain. The V gene lost 3 bases and the J gene lost 5 bases, with 5 bases spanning the gap. This CDR3 is built from 12 residues. Per germline, CDR1 PRHDT and CDR2 FYEKMQ (reference sequence). CDR3 loop: CASSFTNNEQFF. The CDR3 bases are TGTGCCAGCAGCTTTACGAACAATGAGCAGTTCTTC.

V usage is TRBV14 and J usage is TRBJ2-1; TRBD1 matches at 10 bases. Germline V lookup: CDR1 SGHDN, CDR2 FVKESK. The CDR3 runs 15 residues. The trim removed 6 bases at V and 2 bases at J, leaving 4 bases unmatched. CDR3 loop: CASSPDRGAYNEQFF. As DNA, the CDR3 is TGTGCCAGCAGTCCGGACAGGGGGGCCTACAATGAGCAGTTCTTC.

The chain employs TRBV7-3 and TRBJ2-7; D possibly corresponds to TRBD1 (5 bases). With 0 bases removed from V and 3 bases from J, the gap between germline ends came to 12 bases. The germline CDR1 and CDR2 sequences are SGHTA and FQGTGA. The CDR3 covers 15 residues. The CDR3 DNA reads as TGTGCCAGCAGCTTAACTCGACAGTCTAACTACGAGCAGTACTTC. Its protein product is CASSLTRQSNYEQYF.

V is TRBV27 and J is TRBJ2-1; D remains unclear. This CDR3 is 13 amino acids long. Germline V lookup: CDR1 MNHEY, CDR2 SMNVEV (reference sequence). Deletions cut 0 bases from V and 4 bases from J, with 4 bases between. CDR3: CASSLSRYNEQFF. For the CDR3, the DNA is TGTGCCAGCAGTTTATCCAGGTACAATGAGCAGTTCTTC.

This clone was found once. The CDR3 sequence is CASSSSGNYEQYF. The CDR3 DNA sequence: TGTGCCAGCAGCTCCTCAGGAAACTACGAGCAGTACTTC. The chain has TRBV9 and TRBJ2-7, with unresolved D. The V and J ends lost 4 bases and 3 bases respectively, with 11 bases between them. The length of the CDR3 is 13 residues. Germline assignment: CDR1 SGDLS and CDR2 YYNGEE.

This chain uses TRBV13 with TRBJ2-1, with D maybe TRBD2 (6 bases). Germline lookup yields CDR1 PRHDT and CDR2 FYEKMQ (reference sequence). The CDR3 is 16 residues long. V was clipped by 5 bases and J by 4 bases, with 18 bases between them. CDR3 bases: TGTGCCAGCAGCCCGCTAATGGAGGGCCGGTACAATGAGCAGTTCTTC. Residues: CASSPLMEGRYNEQFF.

The chain recombines TRBV9 with TRBJ1-1; D gene ambiguous. Trimming removed 0 bases from V and 10 bases from J, with 13 bases in between. CDR1 SGDLS and CDR2 YYNGEE come from the germline V gene. CDR3 length: 13 residues. CDR3: CASSVGNREVAFF. In DNA form, the CDR3 reads TGTGCCAGCAGCGTAGGAAATAGGGAGGTAGCTTTCTTT. The full variable domain, completed using reference TRBV9 and TRBJ1-1, is DSGVTQTPKHLITATGQRVTLRCSPRSGDLSVYWYQQSLDQGLQFLIQYYNGEERAKGNILERFSAQQFPDLHSELNLSSLELGDSALYFCASSVGNREVAFFGQGTRLTVV.

The CDR3 sequence is CASIFRPWGTEAFF. The CDR3 region has the DNA TGTGCCAGCATTTTCCGCCCCTGGGGCACTGAAGCTTTCTTT. This chain uses TRBV7-2 with TRBJ1-1; D remains unclear. The length of the CDR3 is 14 residues. The germline gives CDR1 SGHTA, CDR2 FQGNSA. V dropped 7 bases and J dropped 4 bases, with 16 bases sitting between them.

V usage is TRBV29-1 and J usage is TRBJ2-7; 10 bases line up with TRBD1. This CDR3 has 12 amino acids. With 8 bases clipped from V and 3 bases from J, the junction kept 4 bases outside the gene matches. The germline V gene has CDR1 SQVTM and CDR2 ANQGSEA. In DNA, the CDR3 is TGCAGCAGTCGGGACAGGGGCTACGAGCAGTACTTC. Translated, it gives CSSRDRGYEQYF.

The chain has TRBV4-3 and TRBJ1-4; a possible D gene is TRBD1 (5 bases). Deletions cut 4 bases from V and 8 bases from J, with 17 bases between. The CDR3 covers 15 residues. Germline assignment: CDR1 LGHNA and CDR2 YSLEER. CDR3: CASSPRDSSYEKLFF. As DNA, the CDR3 is TGCGCCAGCAGCCCTCGGGACTCTTCTTACGAAAAACTGTTTTTT.

CDR3 DNA sequence: TGTGCCAGCAGTGACAGGGTCGGGGAGCTGTTTTTT. Protein: CASSDRVGELFF. The chain carries TRBV6-4 and TRBJ2-2; D not certain. Trimming removed 2 bases at V and 7 bases at J, with 5 bases between. Per germline, CDR1 MRHNA and CDR2 SNTAGT. The CDR3 totals 12 residues.

The chain couples TRBV27 to TRBJ1-5; D is perhaps TRBD1 (6 bases). The germline CDR1 and CDR2 sequences are MNHEY and SMNVEV (reference sequence). Trimming cost V 5 bases and J 4 bases, with 9 bases left between them. The CDR3 has 13 residues. The CDR3, as DNA: TGTGCCAGCAGTCGGACAGCGAATCAGCCCCAGCATTTT. This translates into CASSRTANQPQHF.

The chain joins TRBV13 to TRBJ1-1; 10 bases align to TRBD1. Germline assignment: CDR1 PRHDT and CDR2 FYEKMQ (reference sequence). The CDR3 is 17 residues long. Trimming took 0 bases from V and 4 from J; bases not matched to a gene: 8. CDR3 in DNA: TGTGCCAGCAGCTTAGGGACAGGGGGCTATGGTTTCACTGAAGCTTTCTTT. It yields the protein CASSLGTGGYGFTEAFF.